This TCR beta chain was profiled in a study of human T cells and chemical hapten exposure. A single record per CDR3 protein comes from TCRdb applying MiXCR to the RACE reads. The sample has around 99,000 distinct CDR3 sequences; roughly 9.6% are singletons. Study outcomes and limitations: Patch test score showed a positive correlation with PT1 expanded TCR counts. Sensitizing with DPC caused no change in TCRs above 1 in 1000 frequency.

In regard to this clonotype: Its antigen is unknown.

The time point is: patch test 2, 6 weeks after DPC sensitization. Documented treatment: therapeutic diphenylcyclopropenone sensitization with weekly scalp DPC. CDR3 length: 13 residues. V gave up 3 bases and J gave up 7 bases, with 11 bases separating them. Germline CDR1 SGHRS, CDR2 YFSETQ. The TCR originated in a man aged 40-50 years with alopecia areata. Some clones in this sample may be carry-over from other donors' samples. V gene TRBV5-1 combines with J gene TRBJ2-1, with D uncertain. The sequenced sample was whole blood, obtained in connection with sensitization to the hapten diphenylcyclopropenone (DPC). The CDR3 here is CASSSVLGNEQFF. CDR3 sequence (DNA): TGCGCCAGCAGCTCGGTACTTGGTAATGAGCAGTTCTTC.